What follows are 20 T cell receptor beta chains derived from one specimen sequenced in a study of response to subunit inactivated influenza vaccine. TCRdb called the RT-PCR reads again in MiXCR, with one record for every CDR3 protein. The sample yields 450,000 to 700,000 distinct CDR3 sequences, roughly 15% seen once. Sequences were derived from PBMCs from blood, sampled approximately 12 days after vaccination. The receptors here all came from a man aged 45-60 years who received an inactivated influenza vaccine.

At least ten counts were recorded for this clonotype. The V call is TRBV29-1, the J call TRBJ1-2; D possibly corresponds to TRBD1 (5 bases). The CDR3 runs to 13 residues. From germline, CDR1 is SQVTM and CDR2 ANQGSEA. V lost 6 bases and J lost 4, with 15 bases in between. CDR3 region: CSVLKGTSYGYTF. CDR3 nucleotides: TGCAGCGTCCTTAAGGGGACGAGCTATGGCTACACCTTC.

The V call is TRBV12-3 or TRBV12-4, the J call TRBJ2-2; 7 bases map to TRBD2. The CDR3 runs to 15 residues. V shed 0 bases and J 7 bases; nucleotides not matched to a gene: 5. For the CDR3, the DNA is TGTGCCAGCAGTTTAGCGCTGGGGGGGATCGGGGAGCTGTTTTTT. It yields the protein CASSLALGGIGELFF.

V and J are TRBV5-4 and TRBJ2-3; maybe TRBD2 (6 bases). The CDR3 length is 15 residues. In germline, CDR1 is SGHNT, CDR2 YYREEE (reference sequence). V lost 1 base and J lost 6, with 15 bases in between. The CDR3 DNA follows: TGTGCCAGCAGCTTGCAAGGGACTCGTGAGGATACGCAGTATTTT. Translating it yields CASSLQGTREDTQYF.

The gene calls are TRBV7-2 and TRBJ2-5; D is perhaps TRBD1 or TRBD2 (7 bases each). Trimming took 4 bases from V and 5 from J, leaving 14 bases between them. Germline V lookup: CDR1 SGHTA, CDR2 FQGNSA. This CDR3 spans 14 amino acids. CDR3 sequence: CASSSRQGGETQYF. The CDR3 DNA reads TGTGCCAGCAGCTCGCGACAGGGAGGGGAGACCCAGTACTTC.

This clonotype was seen a few times. V is TRBV18 and J is TRBJ1-6; no firm D call. In germline, CDR1 is KGHSH, CDR2 LQKENI. Trimming stripped 5 bases from V and 0 bases from J, with 8 bases between. The CDR3 extends over 15 amino acids. The CDR3 here is CASSVGSSYNSPLHF. In DNA form, the CDR3 reads TGTGCCAGCTCAGTGGGGAGCTCCTATAATTCACCCCTCCACTTT.

This rearrangement joins TRBV5-6 to TRBJ1-1, with unresolved D. Per germline, CDR1 SGHDT and CDR2 YYEEEE. The CDR3 has 13 amino acids. V was cut by 1 base and J by 5 bases, with 9 bases left in between. CDR3 nucleotide sequence: TGTGCCAGCAGCTTGCCCATAGGGACTGAAGCTTTCTTT. This translates into CASSLPIGTEAFF.

This clonotype was picked up many times. The chain has TRBV12-3 or TRBV12-4 and TRBJ2-7; maybe TRBD2 (6 bases). Between the trimmed V and J ends, which lost 6 bases and 6 bases, there was a span of 15 bases. CDR3 size: 13 residues. The chain's CDR3 is CASSPGGAGEQYF. The CDR3 DNA reads as TGTGCCAGCAGCCCAGGAGGGGCAGGCGAGCAGTACTTC.

This clonotype was observed a few times. This rearrangement joins TRBV29-1 to TRBJ2-1; 8 bases align to TRBD2. This CDR3 contains 13 residues. V gave up 4 bases and J gave up 5 bases; unmatched junction bases: 4. Germline loops: CDR1 SQVTM, CDR2 ANQGSEA. In DNA form, the CDR3 reads TGCAGCGTTGGTAGCGGGGTTCACAATGAGCAGTTCTTC. Translation gives CSVGSGVHNEQFF.

This clonotype appeared a few times. The V call is TRBV21-1, the J call TRBJ1-6. TRBV21-1 counts as a pseudogene. The CDR3 spans 14 residues. The CDR3 protein is CASSKEVFHSPLHF. CDR3 bases: TGTGCCAGCAGCAAAGAGGTATTCCATTCACCCCTCCACTTT.

This clonotype was seen ten or more times. The chain uses TRBV7-2 and TRBJ2-5; 7 bases fit TRBD1. The V and J ends lost 1 base and 4 bases, in that order; junction bases with no gene match: 3. This CDR3 spans 14 amino acids. From germline, CDR1 is SGHTA and CDR2 FQGNSA. CDR3 in DNA: TGTGCCAGCAGCTTAGGCAGGGGGAGAGAGACCCAGTACTTC. Its protein product is CASSLGRGRETQYF.

The chain uses TRBV18 and TRBJ2-1, with a weak D call TRBD1 (6 bases). This CDR3 contains 13 residues. V gave up 6 bases and J gave up 6 bases, with 12 bases separating them. Germline CDR1 is KGHSH and CDR2 is LQKENI. CDR3 bases: TGTGCCAGCTCTCGGACAGTCGTCAATGAGCAGTTCTTC. Encoded protein: CASSRTVVNEQFF. The complete variable domain, with remaining parts taken from reference TRBV18 and TRBJ2-1, reads NAGVMQNPRHLVRRRGQEARLRCSPMKGHSHVYWYRQLPEEGLKFMVYLQKENIIDESGMPKERFSAEFPKEGPSILRIQQVVRGDSAAYFCASSRTVVNEQFFGPGTRLTVL.

This rearrangement joins TRBV24-1 to TRBJ2-1; 13 bases agree with TRBD2. The V and J ends lost 4 bases and 3 bases, in that order; junction bases with no gene match: 11. CDR3 size: 19 residues. The germline CDR1 and CDR2 sequences are KGHDR and SFDVKD. The CDR3 DNA is TGTGCCACCAGTGACTCGGGACTAGCGGGATCCAATTTCTACAATGAGCAGTTCTTC. As protein: CATSDSGLAGSNFYNEQFF.

This clonotype appeared many times. This chain joins TRBV7-9 and TRBJ2-2; D ambiguous. Per germline, CDR1 SEHNR and CDR2 FQNEAQ (reference sequence). The CDR3 runs 13 residues. With 5 bases removed from V and 6 bases from J, the gap between germline ends came to 10 bases. This CDR3 is CASSQTAAGELFF. DNA for the CDR3: TGTGCCAGCAGCCAAACAGCTGCCGGGGAGCTGTTTTTT.

This clonotype was recorded a few times. V usage is TRBV11-1 and J usage is TRBJ2-1; D unresolved. Between the trimmed V and J ends, which lost 1 base and 0 bases, there was a span of 19 bases. Germline V gives CDR1 SGHAT, CDR2 FQDESV (reference sequence). This CDR3 has 19 amino acids. The CDR3 spells CASSLVGIWGRSSYNEQFF. As DNA, the CDR3 is TGTGCCAGCAGCTTAGTAGGGATTTGGGGAAGGAGCTCCTACAATGAGCAGTTCTTC. The full variable domain, completed using reference TRBV11-1 and TRBJ2-1, is EAEVAQSPRYKITEKSQAVAFWCDPISGHATLYWYRQILGQGPELLVQFQDESVVDDSQLPKDRFSAERLKGVDSTLKIQPAELGDSAMYLCASSLVGIWGRSSYNEQFFGPGTRLTVL.

The sample holds a few counts of this clonotype. The chain links TRBV20-1 to TRBJ1-1; weak D call: TRBD1 (6 bases). The V end lost 6 bases, the J end lost 1 base, and 12 bases lay between the germline ends. The CDR3 has 13 residues. In germline, CDR1 is DFQATT, CDR2 SNEGSKA (reference sequence). The CDR3 loop is CSAPGVGNTEAFF. In DNA form, the CDR3 reads TGCAGTGCCCCAGGGGTTGGGAACACTGAAGCTTTCTTT.

This clonotype was detected only a few times. This chain joins TRBV7-2 and TRBJ2-7; the D gene is possibly TRBD1 (6 bases). V was pared by 2 bases and J by 4 bases, with 15 bases between. CDR1 SGHTA and CDR2 FQGNSA come from the germline V gene. The CDR3 extends over 15 amino acids. CDR3: CASSLLPGDLYEQYF. The CDR3 region has the DNA TGTGCCAGCAGCTTACTGCCAGGGGATCTATACGAGCAGTACTTC.

The gene calls are TRBV5-4 and TRBJ2-2; weak D call: TRBD1 (6 bases). Trimming stripped 0 bases from V and 5 bases from J, with 17 bases between. This CDR3 has 17 amino acids. Germline V gives CDR1 SGHNT, CDR2 YYREEE (reference sequence). CDR3 amino acids: CASSLGAFRGVTGELFF. Here the CDR3 DNA reads TGTGCCAGCAGCTTGGGAGCTTTCAGGGGTGTGACCGGGGAGCTGTTTTTT.

This clonotype was picked up a small number of times. The chain recombines TRBV7-2 with TRBJ2-1; D not certain. Germline loops: CDR1 SGHTA, CDR2 FQGNSA. This CDR3 spans 14 amino acids. Between the trimmed V and J ends, which lost 5 bases and 8 bases, there was a span of 16 bases. Here the CDR3 DNA reads TGTGCCAGCAGCCCCGGGCTTTCAAGCTATGAGCAGTTCTTC. Protein: CASSPGLSSYEQFF.

The gene calls are TRBV5-1 and TRBJ2-3; 8 nucleotides agree with TRBD1. Germline CDR1 is SGHRS and CDR2 is YFSETQ. V lost 4 bases and J lost 5; bases outside the gene matches: 12. This CDR3 has 16 residues. The CDR3 sequence is CASSSLPQGAGDTQYF. CDR3 sequence (DNA): TGCGCCAGCAGCAGTCTCCCCCAGGGGGCCGGAGATACGCAGTATTTT.

This clonotype was observed a few times. The V and J genes are TRBV7-8 and TRBJ2-7; 10 bases align to TRBD2. Germline V gene lookup returns CDR1 SGHVS and CDR2 FQNEAQ. The CDR3 contains 13 residues. Trimming removed 8 bases from V and 3 bases from J; junction bases left unmatched: 4. CDR3 loop: CASLASGSYEQYF. The CDR3, as DNA: TGTGCCAGCTTGGCTAGCGGGAGCTACGAGCAGTACTTC.